The source of this T cell receptor (beta chain) is a study of vaccination effects on CD4 cells after COVID-19. The CDR3 is 15 residues long. Trimming took off 0 bases at V and 3 bases at J, with 12 bases between the two ends. Per the germline V gene, CDR1 is SGHNT and CDR2 is YYREEE (reference sequence). Using immunoSEQ multiplex PCR, the repertoire was profiled, and TCRdb retains in-frame clones only, with some absent. The sample includes over 45,000 clones, roughly three fifths of them seen just once. CD4+ T cells were isolated after around 10 days of culture. Comment on this clone: Its matching antigen is unknown.

The V and J genes are TRBV5-4 and TRBJ2-5; D possibly matches TRBD1 or TRBD2 (5 bases each). The material was CD4+ T cells from PBMCs cultured without peptide, obtained before COVID-19 vaccination. This receptor was obtained from a human donor who received a COVID-19 vaccine. The CDR3: CASSLAPRGEETQYF. CDR3 in DNA: TGTGCCAGCAGCTTGGCGCCTAGGGGAGAAGAGACCCAGTACTTC.